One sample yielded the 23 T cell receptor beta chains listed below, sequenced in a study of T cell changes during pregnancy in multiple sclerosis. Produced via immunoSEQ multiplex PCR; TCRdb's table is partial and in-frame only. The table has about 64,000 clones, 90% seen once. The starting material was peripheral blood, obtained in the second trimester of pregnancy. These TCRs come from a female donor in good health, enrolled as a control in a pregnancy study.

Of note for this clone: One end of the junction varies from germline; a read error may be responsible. CDR3 in DNA: TGTGCCAGCAGCTACCAGGAGACCCAGTACTTC. This gives the protein CASSYQETQYF. The chain joins TRBV7-9 to TRBJ2-5; D remains ambiguous. This CDR3 region has 11 residues. The germline CDR1 and CDR2 sequences are SEHNR and FQNEAQ (reference sequence).

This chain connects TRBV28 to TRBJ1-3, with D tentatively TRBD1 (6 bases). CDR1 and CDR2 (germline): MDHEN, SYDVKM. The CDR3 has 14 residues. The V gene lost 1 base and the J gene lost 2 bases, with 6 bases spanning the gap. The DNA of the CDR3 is TGTGCCAGCAGTTTATCAGGGGCTGGAAACACCATATATTTT. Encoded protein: CASSLSGAGNTIYF.

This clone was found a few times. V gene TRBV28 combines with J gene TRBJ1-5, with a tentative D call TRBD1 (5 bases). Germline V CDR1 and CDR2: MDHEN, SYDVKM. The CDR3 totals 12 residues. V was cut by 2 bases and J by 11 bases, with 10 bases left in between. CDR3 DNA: TGTGCCAGCAGTTTACACCCGGGGGCCCAGCATTTT. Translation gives CASSLHPGAQHF.

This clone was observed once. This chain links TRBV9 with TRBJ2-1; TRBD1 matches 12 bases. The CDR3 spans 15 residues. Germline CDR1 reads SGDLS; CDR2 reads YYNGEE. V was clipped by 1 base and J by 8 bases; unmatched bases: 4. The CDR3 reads CASSVRDRGQDEQFF. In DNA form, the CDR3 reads TGTGCCAGCAGCGTACGGGACAGGGGGCAGGATGAGCAGTTCTTC.

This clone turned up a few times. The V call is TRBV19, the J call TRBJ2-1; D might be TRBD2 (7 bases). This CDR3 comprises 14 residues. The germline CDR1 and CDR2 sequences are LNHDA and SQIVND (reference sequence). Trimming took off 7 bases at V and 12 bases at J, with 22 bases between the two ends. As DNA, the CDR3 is TGTGCCAGTATCCCGGGGGGCCAGGGAAGATCGCAGTTCTTC. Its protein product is CASIPGGQGRSQFF.

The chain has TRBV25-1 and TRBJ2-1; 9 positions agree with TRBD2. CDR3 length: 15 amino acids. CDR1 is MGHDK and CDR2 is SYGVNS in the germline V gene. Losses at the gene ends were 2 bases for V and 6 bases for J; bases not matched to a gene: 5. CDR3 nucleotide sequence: TGTGCCAGCAGTGAAGGGGGCGGGGGGGCCAATGAGCAGTTCTTC. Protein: CASSEGGGGANEQFF.

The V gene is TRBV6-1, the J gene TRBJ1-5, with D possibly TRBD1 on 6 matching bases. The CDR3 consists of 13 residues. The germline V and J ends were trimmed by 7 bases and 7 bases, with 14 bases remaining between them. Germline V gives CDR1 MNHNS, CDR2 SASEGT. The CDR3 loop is CASIGQGSQPQHF. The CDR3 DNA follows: TGTGCCAGCATCGGGCAGGGGTCCCAGCCCCAGCATTTT.

CDR3 region: CASSFGGANYGYTF. The CDR3 region has the DNA TGTGCCAGCAGCTTTGGGGGGGCTAACTATGGCTACACCTTC. This chain joins TRBV5-6 and TRBJ1-2, with D maybe TRBD1 (5 bases). In germline, CDR1 is SGHDT, CDR2 YYEEEE. The ends were cut back, 2 bases at V and 0 bases at J, with 8 bases in the middle. The CDR3 extends over 14 amino acids.

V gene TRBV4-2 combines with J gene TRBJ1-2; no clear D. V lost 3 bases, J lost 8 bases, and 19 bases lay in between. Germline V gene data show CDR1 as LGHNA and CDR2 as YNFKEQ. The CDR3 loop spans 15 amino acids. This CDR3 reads CASSQDAKGAGGYTF. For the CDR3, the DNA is TGTGCCAGCAGCCAGGACGCGAAGGGCGCGGGGGGCTACACCTTC.

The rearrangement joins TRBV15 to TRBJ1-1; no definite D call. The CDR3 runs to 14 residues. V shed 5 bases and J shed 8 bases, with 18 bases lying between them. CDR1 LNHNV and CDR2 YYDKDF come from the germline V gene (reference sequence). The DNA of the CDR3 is TGTGCCACCAGCGGCCGATTATCCGCCGGGGAAGCTTTCTTT. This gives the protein CATSGRLSAGEAFF.

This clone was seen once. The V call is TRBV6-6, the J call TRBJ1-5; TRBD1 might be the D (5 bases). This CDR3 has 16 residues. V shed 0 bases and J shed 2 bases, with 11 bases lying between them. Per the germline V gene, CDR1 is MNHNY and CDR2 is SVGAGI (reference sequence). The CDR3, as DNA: TGTGCCAGCAGTTACTCGGGCGTACAGGGCAATCAGCCCCAGCATTTT. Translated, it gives CASSYSGVQGNQPQHF.

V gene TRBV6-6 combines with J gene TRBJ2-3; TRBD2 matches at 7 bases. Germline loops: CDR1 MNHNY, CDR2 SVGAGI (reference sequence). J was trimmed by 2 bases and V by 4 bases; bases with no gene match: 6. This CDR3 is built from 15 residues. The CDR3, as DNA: TGTGCCAGCAGTTCGTCCAGCGGGACCACAGATACGCAGTATTTT. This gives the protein CASSSSSGTTDTQYF.

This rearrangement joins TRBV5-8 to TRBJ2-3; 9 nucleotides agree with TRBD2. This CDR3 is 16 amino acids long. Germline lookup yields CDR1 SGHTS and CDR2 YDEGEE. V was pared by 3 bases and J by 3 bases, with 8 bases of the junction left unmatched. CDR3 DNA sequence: TGTGCCAGCAGCTGGGCGACTAGCGGAGATACAGATACGCAGTATTTT. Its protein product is CASSWATSGDTDTQYF.

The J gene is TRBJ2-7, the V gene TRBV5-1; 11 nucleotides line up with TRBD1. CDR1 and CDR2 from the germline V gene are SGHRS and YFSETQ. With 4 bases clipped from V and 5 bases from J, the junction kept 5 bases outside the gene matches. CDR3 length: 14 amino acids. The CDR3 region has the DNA TGCGCCAGCAGCACCGGGACAGGGGGGAACGAGCAGTACTTC. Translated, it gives CASSTGTGGNEQYF.

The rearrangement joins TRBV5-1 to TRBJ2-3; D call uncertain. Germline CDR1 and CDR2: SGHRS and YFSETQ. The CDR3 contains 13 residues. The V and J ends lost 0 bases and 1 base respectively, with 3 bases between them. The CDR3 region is CASSLAGTDTQYF. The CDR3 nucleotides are TGCGCCAGCAGCTTGGCTGGCACAGATACGCAGTATTTT.

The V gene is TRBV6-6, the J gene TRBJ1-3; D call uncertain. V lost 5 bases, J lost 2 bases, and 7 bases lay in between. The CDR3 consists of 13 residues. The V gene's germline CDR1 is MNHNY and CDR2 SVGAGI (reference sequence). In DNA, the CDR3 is TGTGCCAGCAGTCCCGCGACTGGAAACACCATATATTTT. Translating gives CASSPATGNTIYF.

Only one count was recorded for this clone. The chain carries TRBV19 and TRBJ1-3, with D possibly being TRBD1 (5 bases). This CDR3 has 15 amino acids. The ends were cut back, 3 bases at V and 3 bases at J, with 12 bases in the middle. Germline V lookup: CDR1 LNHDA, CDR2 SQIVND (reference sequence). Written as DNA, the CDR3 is TGTGCCAGTAGTATGAACCAGGGAGGTGGAAACACCATATATTTT. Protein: CASSMNQGGGNTIYF.

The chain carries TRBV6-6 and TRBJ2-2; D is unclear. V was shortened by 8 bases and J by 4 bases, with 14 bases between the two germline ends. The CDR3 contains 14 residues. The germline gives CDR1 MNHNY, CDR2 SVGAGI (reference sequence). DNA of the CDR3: TGTGCCAGCGACATCTCCACAGCCACCGGGGAGCTGTTTTTT. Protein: CASDISTATGELFF.

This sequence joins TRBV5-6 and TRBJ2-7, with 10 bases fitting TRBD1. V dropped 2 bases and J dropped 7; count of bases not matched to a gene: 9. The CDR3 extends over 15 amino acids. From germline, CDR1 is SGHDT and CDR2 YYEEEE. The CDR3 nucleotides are TGTGCCAGCAGCTTCCCGGGACAGGGGACGTCTGAGCAGTACTTC. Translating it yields CASSFPGQGTSEQYF. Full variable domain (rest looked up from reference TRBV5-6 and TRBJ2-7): DAGVTQSPTHLIKTRGQQVTLRCSPKSGHDTVSWYQQALGQGPQFIFQYYEEEERQRGNFPDRFSGHQFPNYSSELNVNALLLGDSALYLCASSFPGQGTSEQYFGPGTRLTVT.

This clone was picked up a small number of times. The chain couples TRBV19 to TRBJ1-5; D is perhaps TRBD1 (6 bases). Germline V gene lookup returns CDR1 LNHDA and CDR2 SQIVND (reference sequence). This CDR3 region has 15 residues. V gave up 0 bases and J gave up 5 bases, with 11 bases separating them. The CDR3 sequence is CASSIDAGADQPQHF. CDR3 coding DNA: TGTGCCAGTAGTATAGATGCGGGGGCGGATCAGCCCCAGCATTTT.

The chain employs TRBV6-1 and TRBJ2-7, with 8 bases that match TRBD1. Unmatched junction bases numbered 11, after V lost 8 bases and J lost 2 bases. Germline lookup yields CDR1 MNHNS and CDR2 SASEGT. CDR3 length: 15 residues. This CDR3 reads CASWPGTGGAYEQYF. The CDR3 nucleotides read TGTGCCAGCTGGCCCGGGACAGGAGGTGCCTACGAGCAGTACTTC.

The DNA for the CDR3 is TGCGCCAGCAGGGTGACACCGGGCACAGATACGCAGTATTTT. Translated, it gives CASRVTPGTDTQYF. The V gene is TRBV5-1, the J gene TRBJ2-3; D is unresolved. Per the germline V gene, CDR1 is SGHRS and CDR2 is YFSETQ. V was clipped by 5 bases and J by 1 base, with 11 bases between them. The CDR3 has 14 amino acids.

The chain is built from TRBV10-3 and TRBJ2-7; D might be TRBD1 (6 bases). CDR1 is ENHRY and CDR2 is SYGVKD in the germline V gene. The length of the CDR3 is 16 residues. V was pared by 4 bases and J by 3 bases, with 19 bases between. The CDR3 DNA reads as TGTGCCATCAGTGGGGGGCCTGACAGGCCAAGCTACGAGCAGTACTTC. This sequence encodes CAISGGPDRPSYEQYF.